The sequence of this T cell receptor beta chain was determined in a study of neurological immune-mediated disorders (dated by TCRdb to about 2019). With regard to the full study: Using UMI-based sequencing, the study compared peripheral blood TCR-beta repertoires from patients with HTLV-I-associated myelopathy (HAM/TSP), patients with multiple sclerosis, and healthy controls. The cohort comprised 68 subjects: around 15 HAM/TSP patients, approximately 34 multiple sclerosis patients and 20 healthy controls. Longitudinal HAM/TSP and healthy donors were sampled at 3 time-points each (about 3-40 month intervals). The 90 to 110 TCR-beta libraries covered PBMC samples along with longitudinal samples, technical triplicates, and paired sorted CD4+ and CD8+ T-cell subsets. Paper-wide results and their limitations: Expanded clones from different subjects shared no identical CDR3 amino acid sequences, which suggests that TCR-beta repertoires were private in all groups. The highest TCR clonal expansion was observed in HAM/TSP patients, whereas the lowest was observed in MS patients, even when compared with healthy controls.

cDNA was synthesized by template-switch 5'RACE using a primer with a 10-nucleotide random unique molecular identifier that tagged each TCR transcript. Over 180 million TCR-beta sequences, covering 15-18 subjects, were produced in each sequencing run. The RNeasy kit was used for extraction of total RNA. The KAPA Real-time Library Amplification kit was used to amplify TCR-beta VDJ regions with primers targeting the TCR constant region and the 5'RACE anchor. Sample indexes and Illumina adaptors were added in a first PCR, after which library yield was increased in a second PCR. After Ampure bead purification, the roughly 650 bp TCR product was size-selected on a 2% E-gel SizeSelection system. Library quality was checked on a Bioanalyzer, concentration was measured with Qubit, and libraries were quantified with the Kapa Library Quantification kit before pooling. An Illumina HiSeq 2500 was used to sequence the libraries paired-end at 2 x 150 bp. To increase sequence diversity, roughly 24-30% phiX was spiked into each library pool. On the study's bioinformatics: Quality-filtered reads were processed with the UMI-based MiGEC pipeline, which removed over 75% of raw TCR sequences during error correction. IMGT germline references were used for alignment of VDJ genes, and clonotypes were defined by a unique CDR3 amino acid sequence together with V-J genes. Clonal expansion, Shannon diversity, and CDR3 relatedness (CalcPairwiseDistances, ClusterSamples) were evaluated with VDJtools, and phylogenetic trees were built with CLCbio workbench. Clones with at least 8 unique UMIs were defined as expanded, with this threshold being based on coefficient-of-variation modelling across technical triplicates. TCRdb ran its own pipeline on the public reads, namely fastp trimming at Q25 and MiXCR clone calling, and kept in-frame beta chains. Identical CDR3 protein sequences are pooled into one entry, listed with their most common genes and DNA. The V and J calls reflect TCRdb's pipeline rather than the authors' work. The sample data list fewer than 90,000 distinct CDR3 sequences, and 9.5% to 13% of these were observed just once. Of the sample, 9.6% falls within the top ten clones.

Including cysteine and phenylalanine, the CDR3 has 13 amino acids. Of all the DNA, just the CDR3 is kept, 39 bases in frame from base 1. CDR1 and CDR2 were assigned from the germline V gene as MDHEN and SYDVKM. The germline ends are 11 bases apart after V is trimmed by 6 bases and J by 2 bases. In this sample, this clonotype turned up many times. The antigen this receptor binds is unknown. No qualities accompany the bases; no much larger clone lies one base away. The intended sense of this specimen's time point label: longitudinal time-point 1 (baseline). Blood bank volunteers in Maryland, USA served as the healthy controls. Unsorted PBMC libraries were generated from 2 million PBMCs stored in RNAlater at -80 °C until RNA extraction. PBMCs were separated from peripheral blood using Ficoll-Hypaque density gradient centrifugation and then cryopreserved in liquid nitrogen.

Material: PBMCs. This TCR came from a man aged 25 to 45 in good health. The chain is encoded by TRBV28 joined to TRBJ2-7, and possibly TRBD1, on 6 matching bases. This receptor carries the CDR3 CASSYRAPYEQYF. The base sequence is TGTGCCAGCAGCTACAGGGCCCCCTACGAGCAGTACTTC.